These T cell receptor beta chains were read from a single sample in a study of neurological immune-mediated disorders. TCRdb recomputed calls from the 5' RACE reads with MiXCR, one row per CDR3 protein. The sample carries approximately 68,000 distinct CDR3 sequences, approximately 5% recorded once. Sequenced sample: PBMCs. These receptors were obtained from a woman in her sixties or seventies with multiple sclerosis. Each CDR3 is given with its conserved first and last residue. The D gene is left open where the match is weak. Size tells how often a clone was seen (once, few, many) or the class of an expanded clone, and some rows leave it out.

j_gene	v_gene	d_gene	abundance	CDR3aa	CDR3nt
TRBJ2-6	TRBV3-1	-	many	CASSLTGANVLTF	TGTGCCAGCAGCCTGACTGGGGCCAACGTCCTGACTTTC
TRBJ2-1	TRBV20-1	TRBD2	many	CSASRGTSGYNEQFF	TGCAGTGCTAGTAGGGGGACTAGCGGGTACAATGAGCAGTTCTTC
TRBJ2-7	TRBV24-1	-	many	CATSDTTYWADKREYF	TGTGCCACCAGTGATACCACCTATTGGGCGGATAAGAGGGAGTACTTC
TRBJ2-7	TRBV5-1	-	many	CASSYGPEYEQYF	TGCGCCAGCAGCTACGGGCCCGAATACGAGCAGTACTTC
TRBJ1-1	TRBV5-1	-	many	CASSWRAGNTEAFF	TGCGCCAGCAGCTGGCGGGCTGGGAACACTGAAGCTTTCTTT
TRBJ2-1	TRBV20-1	TRBD2	many	CSARDLGGRAMDEQFF	TGCAGTGCTAGAGATCTAGGCGGGAGGGCCATGGATGAGCAGTTCTTC
TRBJ2-1	TRBV7-2	-	many	CASRKGSEQFF	TGTGCCAGCAGGAAGGGGTCTGAGCAGTTCTTC
TRBJ1-1	TRBV6-5	-	many	CASSYSLGANTEAFF	TGTGCCAGCAGTTACTCGCTGGGGGCTAACACTGAAGCTTTCTTT
TRBJ1-2	TRBV11-2	TRBD1	many	CASSLRDRAGGYTF	TGTGCCAGCAGCTTAAGGGACAGGGCCGGTGGCTACACCTTC
TRBJ2-1	TRBV12-3/TRBV12-4	-	many	CASSFGGPWGNEQFF	TGTGCCAGCAGTTTTGGGGGTCCTTGGGGCAATGAGCAGTTCTTC
TRBJ2-2	TRBV5-1	-	many	CASSAGNTGELFF	TGCGCCAGCAGCGCGGGAAATACCGGGGAGCTGTTTTTT
TRBJ1-2	TRBV15	-	few	CATSEGSSGGYGYTF	TGTGCCACCAGCGAGGGTTCGAGCGGGGGTTATGGCTACACCTTC
TRBJ1-5	TRBV5-1	TRBD1	many	CASSLGDRAQPQHF	TGCGCCAGCAGCTTAGGCGACAGGGCGCAGCCCCAGCATTTT
TRBJ2-2	TRBV3-1	-	-	CASSRESTGELFF	TGTGCCAGCAGCCGGGAGAGCACCGGGGAGCTGTTTTTT
TRBJ2-3	TRBV6-6	TRBD1	many	CASSYTGTGYAGGGDTQYF	TGTGCCAGCAGTTACACCGGGACAGGGTATGCTGGCGGGGGAGATACGCAGTATTTT
TRBJ2-7	TRBV5-1	TRBD2	many	CASSLGSGGPSYEQYF	TGCGCCAGCAGCTTGGGCTCGGGAGGGCCTTCCTACGAGCAGTACTTC
TRBJ2-1	TRBV4-3	-	many	CASSQDPARQEFF	TGCGCCAGCAGCCAAGATCCAGCACGTCAGGAGTTCTTC
TRBJ1-1	TRBV5-1	-	many	CASSLERGLSTEAFF	TGCGCCAGCAGCCTAGAGAGGGGATTGAGCACTGAAGCTTTCTTT
TRBJ2-1	TRBV3-1	TRBD2	-	CASSLGLAGDEQFF	TGTGCCAGCAGCCTCGGACTAGCGGGAGATGAGCAGTTCTTC
TRBJ2-2	TRBV20-1	-	few	CSAFGRGAGELFF	TGCAGTGCTTTCGGCAGGGGAGCCGGGGAGCTGTTTTTT
TRBJ1-2	TRBV12-3/TRBV12-4	-	many	CASSLAVSNYGYTF	TGTGCCAGCAGTTTGGCAGTCTCTAACTATGGCTACACCTTC
TRBJ2-1	TRBV7-2	TRBD2	many	CASSLRASGRNEQFF	TGTGCCAGCAGCTTAAGGGCTAGCGGGAGAAATGAGCAGTTCTTC
TRBJ2-7	TRBV7-2	-	many	CASSASTSYEQYF	TGTGCCAGCAGCGCTTCTACCTCTTACGAGCAGTACTTC
TRBJ2-6	TRBV12-3/TRBV12-4	-	many	CASSPRRGQSLSGANVLTF	TGTGCCAGCAGCCCTAGGAGGGGACAGAGCCTCTCTGGGGCCAACGTCCTGACTTTC
TRBJ1-3	TRBV6-2/TRBV6-3	-	few	CASSSDSFSGNTIYF	TGTGCCAGCAGTTCCGACAGTTTCTCTGGAAACACCATATATTTT
TRBJ2-1	TRBV5-6	-	many	CASSSGWYTYNEQFF	TGTGCCAGCAGCAGTGGATGGTATACCTACAATGAGCAGTTCTTC
TRBJ2-7	TRBV6-5	TRBD2	many	CASSPGTSGARYEQYF	TGTGCCAGCAGTCCCGGGACTAGCGGAGCCCGATACGAGCAGTACTTC
TRBJ2-7	TRBV27	-	many	CASSLRRDYEQYF	TGTGCCAGCAGTCTCAGACGAGACTACGAGCAGTACTTC
TRBJ2-1	TRBV5-6	TRBD2	many	CASSSKAKTSGRANEQFF	TGTGCCAGCAGCTCTAAGGCGAAGACTAGCGGGAGAGCCAATGAGCAGTTCTTC
TRBJ1-2	TRBV6-5	-	many	CATLSPSGYGYTF	TGTGCCACCCTGAGCCCCAGTGGATATGGCTACACCTTC
TRBJ2-1	TRBV5-1	TRBD2	many	CASRLTSGSGNEQFF	TGCGCCAGCAGACTAACTAGCGGGAGTGGAAATGAGCAGTTCTTC
TRBJ1-5	TRBV5-5	-	-	CASSFMGNQPQHF	TGTGCCAGCAGCTTCATGGGTAATCAGCCCCAGCATTTT
TRBJ2-3	TRBV7-2	-	many	CASSLQWTVTDTQYF	TGTGCCAGCAGCTTACAGTGGACAGTAACAGATACGCAGTATTTT
TRBJ2-3	TRBV7-2	-	-	CASLVGFDTQYF	TGTGCCAGCTTAGTAGGGTTTGATACGCAGTATTTT
TRBJ1-2	TRBV20-1	-	many	CSASAGEPNGYTF	TGCAGTGCTAGTGCCGGGGAACCAAATGGCTACACCTTC
TRBJ2-5	TRBV7-8	-	many	CASSLGARGETQYF	TGTGCCAGCAGCTTAGGGGCCCGAGGGGAGACCCAGTACTTC
TRBJ1-1	TRBV20-1	TRBD1	many	CSGRGGTGVRNTEAFF	TGCAGTGGGAGGGGCGGGACAGGGGTACGGAACACTGAAGCTTTCTTT
TRBJ1-5	TRBV27	-	many	CASSFLTSGGGNQPQHF	TGTGCCAGCAGTTTCCTCACATCCGGGGGGGGCAATCAGCCCCAGCATTTT
TRBJ1-5	TRBV6-5	-	many	CASKTGHNQPQHF	TGTGCCAGCAAGACAGGCCACAATCAGCCCCAGCATTTT
TRBJ1-4	TRBV15	-	-	CATSRDRVNEKLFF	TGTGCCACCAGCAGAGATCGCGTAAATGAAAAACTGTTTTTT
TRBJ1-5	TRBV21-1	-	many	CASSKTRNQPQHF	TGTGCCAGCAGCAAGACGAGGAATCAGCCCCAGCATTTT
TRBJ2-5	TRBV20-1	TRBD2	many	CSARASGRFLETQYF	TGCAGTGCTAGGGCTAGCGGGAGGTTCTTAGAGACCCAGTACTTC